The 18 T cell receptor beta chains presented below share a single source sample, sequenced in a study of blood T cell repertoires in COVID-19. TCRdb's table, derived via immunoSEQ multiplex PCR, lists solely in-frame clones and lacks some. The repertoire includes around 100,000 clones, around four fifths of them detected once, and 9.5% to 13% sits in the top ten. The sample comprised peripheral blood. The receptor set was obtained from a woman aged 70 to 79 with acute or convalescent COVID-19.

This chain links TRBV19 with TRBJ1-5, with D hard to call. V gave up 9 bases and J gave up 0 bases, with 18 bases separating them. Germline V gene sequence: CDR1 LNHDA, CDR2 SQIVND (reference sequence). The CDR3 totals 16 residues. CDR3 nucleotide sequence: TGTGCCAGCTCCGGTCGGGAGGTGGGTAGCAATCAGCCCCAGCATTTT. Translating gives CASSGREVGSNQPQHF. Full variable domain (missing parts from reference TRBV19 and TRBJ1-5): DGGITQSPKYLFRKEGQNVTLSCEQNLNHDAMYWYRQDPGQGLRLIYYSQIVNDFQKGDIAEGYSVSREKKESFPLTVTSAQKNPTAFYLCASSGREVGSNQPQHFGDGTRLSIL.

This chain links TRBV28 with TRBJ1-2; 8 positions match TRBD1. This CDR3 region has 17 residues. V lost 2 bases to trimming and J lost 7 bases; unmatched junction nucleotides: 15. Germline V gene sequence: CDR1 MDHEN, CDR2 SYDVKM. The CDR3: CASSLPPPGQGGSGYTF. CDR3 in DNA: TGTGCCAGCAGTTTACCCCCTCCTGGACAGGGAGGTTCTGGCTACACCTTC.

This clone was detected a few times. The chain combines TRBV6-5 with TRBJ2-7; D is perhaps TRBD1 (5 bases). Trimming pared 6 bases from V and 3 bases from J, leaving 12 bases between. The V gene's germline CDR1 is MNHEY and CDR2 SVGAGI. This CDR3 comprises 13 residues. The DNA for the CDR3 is TGTGCCAGCAGCCGACCAGGGAACTACGAGCAGTACTTC. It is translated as CASSRPGNYEQYF.

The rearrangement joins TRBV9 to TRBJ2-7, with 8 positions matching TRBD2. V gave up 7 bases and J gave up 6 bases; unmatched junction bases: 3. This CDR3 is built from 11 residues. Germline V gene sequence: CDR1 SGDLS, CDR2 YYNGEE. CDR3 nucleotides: TGTGCCAGCGGTCGGGGGGGCGAGCAGTACTTC. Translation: CASGRGGEQYF. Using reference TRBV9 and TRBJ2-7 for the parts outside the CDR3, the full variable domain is DSGVTQTPKHLITATGQRVTLRCSPRSGDLSVYWYQQSLDQGLQFLIQYYNGEERAKGNILERFSAQQFPDLHSELNLSSLELGDSALYFCASGRGGEQYFGPGTRLTVT.

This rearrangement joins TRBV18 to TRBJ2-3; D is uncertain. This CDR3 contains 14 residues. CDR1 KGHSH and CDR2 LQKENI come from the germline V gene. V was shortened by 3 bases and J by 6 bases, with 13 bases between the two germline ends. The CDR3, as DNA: TGTGCCAGCTCACCGTACACAGTTGGGGATACGCAGTATTTT. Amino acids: CASSPYTVGDTQYF.

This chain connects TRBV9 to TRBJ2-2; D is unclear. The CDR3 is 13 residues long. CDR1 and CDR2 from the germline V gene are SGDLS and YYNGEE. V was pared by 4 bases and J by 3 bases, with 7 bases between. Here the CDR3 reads CASSSSDTGELFF. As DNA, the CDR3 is TGTGCCAGCAGCTCCTCAGACACCGGGGAGCTGTTTTTT. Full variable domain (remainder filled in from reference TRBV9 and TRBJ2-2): DSGVTQTPKHLITATGQRVTLRCSPRSGDLSVYWYQQSLDQGLQFLIQYYNGEERAKGNILERFSAQQFPDLHSELNLSSLELGDSALYFCASSSSDTGELFFGEGSRLTVL.

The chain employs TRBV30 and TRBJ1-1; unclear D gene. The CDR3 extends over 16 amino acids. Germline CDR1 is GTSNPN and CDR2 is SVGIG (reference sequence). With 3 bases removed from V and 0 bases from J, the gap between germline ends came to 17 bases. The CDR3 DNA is TGTGCCTGGAGCCGGAGGGATGGCCCGATGAACACTGAAGCTTTCTTT. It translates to CAWSRRDGPMNTEAFF.

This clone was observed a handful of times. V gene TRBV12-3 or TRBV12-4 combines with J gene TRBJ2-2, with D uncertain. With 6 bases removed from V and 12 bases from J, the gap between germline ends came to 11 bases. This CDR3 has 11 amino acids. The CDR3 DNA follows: TGTGCCAGCAGCCCCCAGAGGCAGCTGTTTTTT. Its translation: CASSPQRQLFF.

The CDR3 DNA follows: TGTGCCAGCAGTTACTCGAGTCGGGTTTCAACAGATACGCAGTATTTT. Translated: CASSYSSRVSTDTQYF. The chain employs TRBV6-7 and TRBJ2-3; D is uncertain. TRBV6-7 is an open reading frame, and its role is uncertain. This CDR3 has 16 residues. Trimming pared 0 bases from V and 3 bases from J, leaving 13 bases between.

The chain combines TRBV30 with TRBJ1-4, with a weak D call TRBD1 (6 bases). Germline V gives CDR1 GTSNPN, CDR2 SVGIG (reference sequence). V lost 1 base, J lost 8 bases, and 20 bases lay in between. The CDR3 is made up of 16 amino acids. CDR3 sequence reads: CAWSAASQGLGEKLFF. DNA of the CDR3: TGTGCCTGGAGTGCCGCCTCACAGGGTCTGGGGGAAAAACTGTTTTTT. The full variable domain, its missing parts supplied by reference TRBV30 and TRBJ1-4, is SQTIHQWPATLVQPVGSPLSLECTVEGTSNPNLYWYRQAAGRGLQLLFYSVGIGQISSEVPQNLSASRPQDRQFILSSKKLLLSDSGFYLCAWSAASQGLGEKLFFGSGTQLSVL.

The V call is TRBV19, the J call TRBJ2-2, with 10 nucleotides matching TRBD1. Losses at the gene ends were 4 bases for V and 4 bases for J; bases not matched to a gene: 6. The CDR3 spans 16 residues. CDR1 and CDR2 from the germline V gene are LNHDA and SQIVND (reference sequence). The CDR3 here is CASSTYRTGGTGELFF. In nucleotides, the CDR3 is TGTGCCAGTAGTACCTATCGGACAGGGGGCACCGGGGAGCTGTTTTTT.

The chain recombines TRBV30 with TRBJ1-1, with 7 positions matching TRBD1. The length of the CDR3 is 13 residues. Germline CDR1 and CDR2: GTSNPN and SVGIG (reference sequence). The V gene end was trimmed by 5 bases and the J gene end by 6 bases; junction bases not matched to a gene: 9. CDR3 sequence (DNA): TGTGCCTGGTGGTCAGGGGGTTCCTCTGAAGCTTTCTTT. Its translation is CAWWSGGSSEAFF.

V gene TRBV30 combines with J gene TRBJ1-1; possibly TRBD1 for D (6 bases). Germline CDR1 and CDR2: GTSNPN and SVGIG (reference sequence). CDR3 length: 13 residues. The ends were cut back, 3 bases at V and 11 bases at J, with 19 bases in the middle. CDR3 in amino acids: CAWRQGNSVVAFF. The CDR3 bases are TGTGCCTGGAGACAGGGTAATAGTGTTGTGGCTTTCTTT.

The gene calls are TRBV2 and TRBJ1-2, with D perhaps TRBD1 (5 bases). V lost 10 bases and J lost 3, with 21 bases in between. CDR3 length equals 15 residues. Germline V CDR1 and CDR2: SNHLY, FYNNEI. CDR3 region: CATHPRGLSYYGYTF. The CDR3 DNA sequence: TGTGCCACCCACCCTAGGGGCCTTTCTTACTATGGCTACACCTTC.

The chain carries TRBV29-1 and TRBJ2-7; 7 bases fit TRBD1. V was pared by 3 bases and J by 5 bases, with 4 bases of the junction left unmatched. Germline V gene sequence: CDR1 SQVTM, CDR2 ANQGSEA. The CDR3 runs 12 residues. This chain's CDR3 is CSVDRGGHEQYF. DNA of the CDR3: TGCAGCGTTGACCGAGGGGGCCACGAGCAGTACTTC.

CDR3 bases: TGTGCCAGCAGTTTCGACAGGGGTGGCACTGAAGCTTTCTTT. Translating it yields CASSFDRGGTEAFF. The chain employs TRBV11-2 and TRBJ1-1, with 8 bases lining up with TRBD1. V gave up 6 bases and J gave up 4 bases; unmatched junction bases: 7. Germline V gene sequence: CDR1 SGHAT, CDR2 FQNNGV. This CDR3 region has 14 residues. The full variable domain, its missing parts supplied by reference TRBV11-2 and TRBJ1-1, is EAGVAQSPRYKIIEKRQSVAFWCNPISGHATLYWYQQILGQGPKLLIQFQNNGVVDDSQLPKDRFSAERLKGVDSTLKIQPAKLEDSAVYLCASSFDRGGTEAFFGQGTRLTVV.

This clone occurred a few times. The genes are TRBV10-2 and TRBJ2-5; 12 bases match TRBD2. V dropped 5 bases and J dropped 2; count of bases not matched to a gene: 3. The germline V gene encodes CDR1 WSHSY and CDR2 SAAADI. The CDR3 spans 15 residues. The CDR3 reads CASSLTSGGQETQYF. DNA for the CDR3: TGCGCCAGCAGTTTGACTAGCGGGGGTCAAGAGACCCAGTACTTC.

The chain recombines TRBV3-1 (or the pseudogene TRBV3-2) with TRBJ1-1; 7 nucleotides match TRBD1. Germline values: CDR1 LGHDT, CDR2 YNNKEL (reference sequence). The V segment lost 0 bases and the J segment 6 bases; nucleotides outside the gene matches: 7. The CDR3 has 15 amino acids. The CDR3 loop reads CASSQEPGGVSEAFF. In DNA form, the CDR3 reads TGTGCCAGCAGCCAAGAACCAGGGGGAGTCTCTGAAGCTTTCTTT.